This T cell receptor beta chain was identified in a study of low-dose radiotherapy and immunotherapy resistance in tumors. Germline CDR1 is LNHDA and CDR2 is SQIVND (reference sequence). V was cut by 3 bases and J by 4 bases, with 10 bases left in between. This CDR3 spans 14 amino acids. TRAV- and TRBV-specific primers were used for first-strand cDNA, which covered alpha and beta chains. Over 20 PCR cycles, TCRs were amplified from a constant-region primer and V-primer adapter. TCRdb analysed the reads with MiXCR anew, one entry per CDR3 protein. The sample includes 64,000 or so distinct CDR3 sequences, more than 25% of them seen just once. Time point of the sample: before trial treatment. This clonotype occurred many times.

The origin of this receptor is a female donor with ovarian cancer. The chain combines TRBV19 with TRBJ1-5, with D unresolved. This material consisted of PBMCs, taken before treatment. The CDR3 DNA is TGTGCCAGTAGTATCGGACGGGTTAATCAGCCCCAGCATTTT. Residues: CASSIGRVNQPQHF.